This TCR beta chain is from a study of CD8 T cells in Susac syndrome. Whole-study findings and limits: Across the total CD8+ repertoires, approximately 17 Susac-specific public clones were found. The CD8+ TEMRA repertoires yielded roughly 5 such clones.

Germline CDR1 is LGHNA and CDR2 is YNFKEQ. The CDR3 extends over 15 amino acids. The J segment lost 5 bases and the V segment lost 4 bases, leaving 8 bases of the junction unmatched. In regard to this clonotype: The antigen remains undetermined.

FACS enriched CD8+ TEMRA cells, while bulk CD8+ and CD4+ were negatively isolated. With random hexamers, roughly 0.45 to 1 ug RNA was reverse transcribed. Across 54 Vbeta and 13 Jbeta, immunoSEQ multiplex PCR amplified TCR beta CDR3. Each CDR3 protein is one row after TCRdb ran MiXCR on the immunoSEQ multiplex PCR reads. This table has about 120,000 distinct CDR3 sequences, about 94% appearing once. The sequencing input was CD8+ T cells from PBMCs. This TCR came from a human donor with Susac syndrome. The chain is built from TRBV4-2 and TRBJ2-7; 10 bases line up with TRBD2. The CDR3 sequence is CASSPIAGGGHEQYF. The CDR3 DNA is TGTGCCAGCAGCCCCATAGCGGGGGGTGGACACGAGCAGTACTTC.